This T cell receptor beta chain stems from a study of cytomegalovirus exposure and HLA in healthy donors (dated by TCRdb to about 2017). Turning to the overall study: In an earlier analysis of 550 to 750 of the donors, 276 Gb of sequence data and 90 million to 120 million unique TCR beta sequences from roughly 190 million T cells were reported. An early release covering approximately 600 HLA-typed donors comprised about 290 gigabases of sequencing data and around 80 million unique TCR sequences. The genetic ancestry cluster associated with self-reported Caucasian donors included 70% to 85% of the 350 to 500 genotyped donors. The study aimed to test whether signatures of past pathogen exposure could be identified by cataloging public T cell receptors. The T cell repertoires of under 700 subjects were profiled by immunosequencing and related to cytomegalovirus serostatus. A separate validation cohort of over a hundred different subjects was used in addition to the roughly 700-subject first cohort. To predict cytomegalovirus infection status, the study combined high-throughput TCR immunosequencing, statistical association of individual TCRs with disease status, and machine learning. A later analysis re-examined previously published TCR beta repertoires from more than 550 donors and added high-resolution HLA genotyping to investigate patterns of TCR occurrence. The later analysis used no new phenotypic data to find candidate immune exposures, relying instead on TCR beta sequences and their occurrence across donors. To decide whether each TCR beta V gene segment behaved as functional or pseudogenic, an earlier analysis of 587 of the donors relied on high-throughput TCR beta sequencing. Donor age, sex, ethnicity and CMV serostatus were compiled together with the repertoire data. Genome-wide SNP genotypes for about 60% of the roughly 700 donors were used in a later genetic analysis, which treated that subset as a discovery cohort. Every repertoire in the discovery cohort had been generated on one and the same sequencing platform. HLA typing covered class I and class II loci at four-digit resolution. Typing coverage varied by locus: about 629-630 donors for A, B, C, DRB1 and DQB1; approximately 500 for DQA1; nearly 610 for DPA1; 450 to 480 for DPB1. Because of strong linkage in the cohort, five DR-DQ haplotypes were treated as single units for association and clustering. Among about 390 genotyped donors of the cohort, an average of approximately 240,000 unique TCR beta nucleotide sequences were sequenced per donor, 15% to 20% of them non-productive. Results the study describes overall, beyond this receptor: When HLA alleles, especially DR and DQ, strongly co-occurred, TCR associations were difficult to assign to individual alleles. The classifier was reported to diagnose cytomegalovirus status with high specificity and sensitivity in both the original and validation cohorts. A group of highly shared sequence variants was considered likely to be a technical artifact of the sequencing pipeline. In a later analysis, more than 15,000 TCR beta sequences were associated with specific HLA alleles at a false discovery rate of 0.05. In the study, approximately 150 TCR beta chains were listed as associated with cytomegalovirus. CMV serostatus was the only immune exposure information available for the cohort. Because HLA typing was unavailable for some donors at each locus, only the typed subset was used in association tests. A later analysis reported that several top co-occurrence clusters appeared linked to parvovirus B19, influenza, CMV and Epstein-Barr virus. Correlated functional status among segregating V segments might reflect linkage disequilibrium, but an unknown experimental factor could not be ruled out. A further reported finding was that TCR beta sequences accurately predicted the HLA-A and HLA-B alleles for most subjects in the first cohort. In vitro tests confirmed that three of the cytomegalovirus-associated TCR beta chains recognize cytomegalovirus antigens. The authors suggested that the approach could potentially be extended to other disease states and immunological phenotypes. Because counts were too low, some 17 rarely observed V segments, including chromosome 9 orphons, were excluded from the earlier analysis of around 640 of the donors. The cohort was sequenced for TCR beta chains only, and without alpha or paired-chain data the features that could be detected were limited. In an earlier analysis of about 600 of the donors, most TCR beta V segments appeared in productive rearrangements about 87% or about 30% of the time, broadly matching IMGT annotations. In a later analysis, the rate of TCR association differed among HLA loci, with DRB1 alleles having the most associated TCRs and HLA-C alleles having the fewest. Most CMV-associated TCR beta chains appeared to be HLA-restricted in a later analysis, and the HLA associations seemed to be driven largely by CMV exposure. A later genetic analysis associated a missense DCLRE1C variant with V-gene and J-gene trimming of TCR beta chains, and an independent cohort replicated the association. Presence/absence analyses assumed roughly uniform sequencing depth across donors, an assumption that may not hold. According to a later genetic analysis, donors in an Asian-associated ancestry cluster had fewer N-insertions in productive TCRs than the roughly 700-donor mean. Some IMGT-functional V segments, including TRBV6-2 and TRBV6-3, could not be told apart with the 87-base-pair reads, so those segments were excluded. Most TCR sequences were observed very rarely across donors, whereas some public TCRs were present in many individuals. In a later analysis, HLA-associated TCR beta chains were found to be more clonally expanded and to have lower generation probabilities than equally common non-associated chains.

Library generation was performed with the immunoSEQ multiplex PCR assay. For the multiplex PCR, a mixture combining 60 forward primers for TCR Vbeta segments and 13 reverse primers for TCR Jbeta segments was used. The CDR3 region of rearranged TCR beta genes was amplified from genomic DNA with a multiplex PCR assay. The amplified TCR beta libraries were sequenced on the Illumina HiSeq System as 87-base-pair reads. Regarding the original processing steps: A later analysis counted tens of millions of unique TCR beta chains across the 600 to 850 repertoires, and approximately 11 million of these chains were shared by at least two donors. To remove PCR and sequencing errors, raw reads were error-corrected and collapsed into unique sequences using a nearest-neighbor algorithm that merged closely related sequences. CDR3 sequences were aligned to IMGT reference sequences to assign V, D and J gene segments. For a sequence to be retained, a match of at least six nucleotides was required to both a V gene segment and a J gene segment. Rearrangements were called productive when the CDR3 lacked stop codons and stayed in frame with V and J; all others were non-productive. CDR3 was defined by IMGT convention, running from the second conserved V-encoded cysteine to the conserved J-encoded phenylalanine. Sequences without an unambiguous match to a single V gene segment were excluded from the earlier analysis of approximately 600 of the donors. An earlier analysis of a few hundred of the donors classified V segments as functional when productive rearrangements were above 56.7% and as segregating when the standard deviation between donors was above 5%. To diagnose cytomegalovirus status from the catalog of TCR beta chain sequences, a statistical classification framework was built. In a later analysis, V and J genes were assigned by comparing TCR nucleotide sequences against IMGT/GENE-DB human TR gene sequences. In a later analysis, CDR3 sequences and most-parsimonious VDJ recombination scenarios were assigned using the TCRdist pipeline. In a later analysis, each TCR beta chain was defined by its CDR3 amino acid sequence together with its V-gene family, and reads lacking a unique V-gene family were excluded. In a later analysis, 450 to 600 highly shared, low-generation-probability nucleotide sequences were removed to address suspected cross-contamination and a sequencing artifact. A later analysis calculated a clonal expansion index for each public chain from normalized within-repertoire ranks of inferred template counts. Generation probabilities in a later analysis came from a VDJ recombination model fitted to out-of-frame rearrangements, and those results were checked against IGoR. Hypergeometric tests were used in a later analysis to score TCR-TCR, TCR-HLA and TCR-CMV co-occurrence, with a repertoire-size bias correction applied to the TCR pairs. A later analysis estimated false discovery rates by permuting HLA or CMV assignments 20 times. In a later analysis, co-occurring TCRs were grouped with DBSCAN, and TCRdist sequence similarity was added when clustering was performed within HLA-allele-positive subsets. Repertoires with fewer than 30,000 or more than 120,000 public chains, plus five repertoires with anomalous nucleotide sharing, were excluded from co-occurrence clustering. In TCRdb, the immuneACCESS table is reduced to in-frame sequences with V and J assigned. These tables do not hold every clone; where another copy was compared, an unresolved V gene accounts for under half, and the others remain unexplained. That table furnishes V, J and clone size, whereas the DNA furnished D and trimming. The sample profile shows about 160,000 clones; 82% of them were found once. The ten most abundant clones make up less than 1.6% of the sample.

About this clone itself: Its recognized antigen is unknown. Base-call qualities are not available, and no considerably larger clone is one nucleotide away.

The CDR3 starts with the cysteine, ends with the phenylalanine, and has 13 residues. The entry retains the CDR3 DNA only, 39 bases that are in frame from base 1. V lost 3 bases and J lost 9 bases, and the count of bases not matched to a germline gene is 1. CDR1 and CDR2 are drawn from the germline V gene: SGDLS, YYNGEE. The cohort was made up of under 800 healthy bone marrow donors. Cohort members were all nominally healthy when sampled, although unrecorded immune exposures were likely present. The donor tested CMV seropositive and was one of the 289 seropositive cohort members. A peripheral blood sample was provided by each donor, and peripheral blood mononuclear cells were used for TCR beta sequencing. Genomic DNA extraction from the blood cell samples was performed with the Qiagen DNeasy Blood Extraction Kit.

This receptor was identified in a girl aged 10-17 years in good health and CMV-seropositive. The sample consisted of PBMCs. The V gene is TRBV9 and the J gene is TRBJ2-1, and 12 junction bases match TRBD2. The CDR3 sequence is CASSGLAGVEQFF. The DNA is as follows: TGTGCCAGCAGCGGACTAGCGGGGGTTGAGCAGTTCTTC.